The next 27 T cell receptor beta chains were all read from a single sample in a study of T cell clonality in common variable immunodeficiency (dated by TCRdb to between 2015 and 2016). The method behind the library was the immunoSEQ multiplex PCR assay. TCRdb carries this immuneACCESS record with in-frame sequences only. Its versions omit some clonotypes, under half of them owing to an unresolved V gene in the studies checked, with the rest unexplained. This sample shows some 43,000 clones, and none of them turns up only once. In total, the top ten clones hold approximately 2% of the sample. Sequencing was carried out using peripheral blood mononuclear cells. The receptors derive from a person aged 18 to 75 in good health.

This clone was detected only a few times. The missing CDR3 end, 3 residues past where the read stops, is filled in from the germline J gene. The gene calls are TRBV29-1 and TRBJ2-3; 10 positions agree with TRBD1. V lost 7 bases and J lost 2; bases outside the gene matches: 6. CDR3 size: 14 residues. The germline V gene has CDR1 SQVTM and CDR2 ANQGSEA. CDR3 amino acids: CSASTGGNTDTQYF. The CDR3 DNA, read in part, is TGCAGCGCCTCGACAGGGGGCAACACAGATACG.

This clone occurred many times. The read terminates 3 residues before the CDR3 end, so the remaining end is supplied by the germline J gene. The chain joins TRBV24-1 to TRBJ2-1; 9 bases are shared with TRBD1. Per the germline V gene, CDR1 is KGHDR and CDR2 is SFDVKD. V shed 6 bases and J 8 bases; nucleotides not matched to a gene: 10. CDR3 length equals 15 residues. CDR3 protein: CATSPPGQGSHEQFF. The sequenced part of the CDR3 DNA is TGTGCCACCAGTCCCCCGGGACAGGGAAGCCATGAG.

This clone was observed many times. The read ends 3 residues early relative to the CDR3; the germline J gene fills the gap. This chain connects TRBV5-1 to TRBJ2-7, with a weak D call TRBD2 (9 bases). Looked up from germline, CDR1 is SGHRS and CDR2 is YFSETQ. The CDR3 length is 17 residues. Trimming took off 4 bases at V and 4 bases at J, with 24 bases between the two ends. CDR3 sequence reads: CASSLDRGSGRSYEQYF. Incomplete CDR3 DNA: TGCGCCAGCAGCCTAGACAGGGGTAGCGGGAGATCTTACGAG.

As to this clone: Read coverage stops 3 residues before the CDR3 terminus; the germline J gene supplies the remainder. The chain has TRBV19 and TRBJ1-2; no definite D call. The V gene's germline CDR1 is LNHDA and CDR2 SQIVND (reference sequence). CDR3 length: 13 residues. CDR3 sequence: CASSSSVPYDYTF. Partial CDR3 DNA: TGTGCCAGTAGTTCGTCGGTACCCTACGAC.

This clone occurred many times. The CDR3 is cut off 3 residues early in the read; its end comes from the germline J gene. This chain joins TRBV4-1 and TRBJ1-1; tentative D call: TRBD1 (6 bases). Germline V lookup: CDR1 MGHRA, CDR2 YSYEKL. CDR3 size: 13 residues. Between the trimmed V and J ends, which lost 5 bases and 7 bases, there was a span of 14 bases. The part of the CDR3 DNA that was read is TGCGCCAGCAGCGATGAAGGACAGCGTGAA. Its protein product is CASSDEGQRE. The complete CDR3 reads CASSDEGQREAFF.

This clone was detected ten times or more. Sequencing ends 3 residues short of the CDR3 end; the germline J gene provides the rest. The chain joins TRBV18 to TRBJ2-7, with no clear D. CDR3 length: 14 amino acids. V gave up 6 bases and J gave up 0 bases, with 12 bases separating them. CDR1 KGHSH and CDR2 LQKENI come from the germline V gene. CDR3 sequence: CASSLDKGSYEQYF. CDR3 bases read: TGTGCCAGCTCGCTCGACAAGGGCTCCTACGAG.

This clone was seen at least ten times. The sequence runs out 3 residues before the end of the CDR3; the remainder is reconstructed from the germline J gene. The chain employs TRBV20-1 and TRBJ2-4; a weak D match, TRBD1 (6 bases). Looked up from germline, CDR1 is DFQATT and CDR2 is SNEGSKA (reference sequence). V lost 6 bases, J lost 7 bases, and 19 bases lay in between. This CDR3 has 14 amino acids. CDR3 bases read: TGCAGTGCCCAACTGTGGGACAAGCATAACATT. It codes for CSAQLWDKHNI. The whole CDR3 protein reads CSAQLWDKHNIQYF.

This clone has a handful of counts. From the germline J gene comes the end of the CDR3, since the read stops 3 residues before it. The chain carries TRBV30 and TRBJ1-2; no firm D call. Germline-derived CDR1 and CDR2 are GTSNPN and SVGIG (reference sequence). This CDR3 is built from 15 residues. The part of the CDR3 DNA that was read is TGTGCCTGGAGTGTAAATAGCGGGAGTTCGGATACC. This encodes CAWSVNSGSSDT. Given in full, the CDR3 is CAWSVNSGSSDTYTF.

The sample holds many counts of this clone. The read halts 3 residues ahead of the CDR3 end, with the missing end drawn from the germline J gene. The V call is TRBV5-1, the J call TRBJ2-3, with 12 bases identical to TRBD2. V lost 7 bases, J lost 4 bases, and 1 base stayed unmatched. Germline V CDR1 and CDR2: SGHRS, YFSETQ. The CDR3 contains 13 residues. The CDR3 DNA, read in part, is TGCGCCAGCGGACTAGCGGGATCAGATACG. The encoded protein is CASGLAGSDT. The full CDR3 reads CASGLAGSDTQYF. Complete variable domain (other parts from reference TRBV5-1 and TRBJ2-3): KAGVTQTPRYLIKTRGQQVTLSCSPISGHRSVSWYQQTPGQGLQFLFEYFSETQRNKGNFPGRFSGRQFSNSRSEMNVSTLELGDSALYLCASGLAGSDTQYFGPGTRLTVL.

This clone has more than one count but fewer than ten. The CDR3 end is not reached by the read, which stops 3 residues before it; the germline J gene fills it in. V and J are TRBV5-5 and TRBJ2-5; TRBD1 matches 8 bases. This CDR3 region has 14 residues. V was clipped by 4 bases and J by 1 base; unmatched bases: 3. Germline V gives CDR1 SGHKS, CDR2 YYEKEE (reference sequence). CDR3 bases read: TGTGCCAGCAGCATCACAGGGGGCCAAGAGACC. Its protein is CASSITGGQET. The whole CDR3 region reads CASSITGGQETQYF.

This clone was picked up many times. Sequencing ends 3 residues short of the CDR3 end; the germline J gene provides the rest. The genes are TRBV5-1 and TRBJ1-6, with unresolved D. Trimming took 0 bases from V and 5 from J, leaving 9 bases between them. Germline values: CDR1 SGHRS, CDR2 YFSETQ. The CDR3 covers 15 residues. The CDR3 here is CASSLGAGNNSPLHF. Incomplete CDR3 DNA: TGCGCCAGCAGCTTGGGGGCAGGAAATAATTCACCC.

In its sample, this clone was seen many times. From the germline J gene comes the end of the CDR3, since the read stops 3 residues before it. V and J are TRBV7-2 and TRBJ1-2; D unclear. V lost 1 base and J lost 4, with 7 bases in between. The CDR3 is made up of 13 amino acids. Germline CDR1 SGHTA, CDR2 FQGNSA. Partial CDR3 DNA: TGTGCCAGCAGCTTAGGAGAACTCTATGGC. Its translation is CASSLGELYG. The full CDR3 reads CASSLGELYGYTF.

In this sample, this clone turned up many times. Sequencing ends 3 residues short of the CDR3 end; the germline J gene provides the rest. The chain employs TRBV5-1 and TRBJ1-1; D gene ambiguous. V gave up 0 bases and J gave up 3 bases, with 6 bases separating them. CDR1 SGHRS and CDR2 YFSETQ come from the germline V gene. The CDR3 is made up of 13 amino acids. Here the CDR3 reads CASSLVPDTEAFF. The part of the CDR3 DNA that was read is TGCGCCAGCAGCTTGGTTCCGGACACTGAA.

As regards this clone: From the germline J gene comes the end of the CDR3, since the read stops 3 residues before it. This rearrangement joins TRBV19 to TRBJ1-2, with 7 nucleotides matching TRBD1. The CDR3 has 13 amino acids. The germline gives CDR1 LNHDA, CDR2 SQIVND (reference sequence). The CDR3: CASSPTGAGDYTF. CDR3 DNA (partial): TGTGCCAGTAGTCCTACAGGGGCAGGGGAC.

In its sample, this clone was seen a few times. Its ends do not fully match the called genes, so a read error is possible. The read terminates 3 residues ahead of where the CDR3 ends, so the germline J gene completes it. The chain has TRBV5-1 and TRBJ2-2, with 7 bases matching TRBD1. Germline CDR1 SGHRS, CDR2 YFSETQ. The CDR3 loop spans 15 amino acids. The CDR3 protein is CANSLGDSINSPLFF. The part of the CDR3 DNA that was read is TGCGCCAACAGCTTGGGGGACAGCATTAATTCACCG.

At least ten counts were recorded for this clone. The read ends 3 residues before the CDR3 terminus; that terminus is restored from the germline J gene. The rearrangement uses TRBV20-1 and TRBJ2-3; D is possibly TRBD2 (5 bases). The CDR3 runs 14 residues. Germline V gene data show CDR1 as DFQATT and CDR2 as SNEGSKA (reference sequence). The CDR3 DNA, read in part, is TGCAGTGCTAGTAGTCGTTCGGGGTTGGAGACG. Translation: CSASSRSGLET. The entire CDR3 protein reads CSASSRSGLETQYF.

With regard to this clone: With the read ending 3 residues before the CDR3 end, the germline J gene is used to fill in that end. The V gene is TRBV19, the J gene TRBJ1-5; 7 positions match TRBD1. CDR3 length equals 13 residues. CDR1 LNHDA and CDR2 SQIVND come from the germline V gene (reference sequence). V gave up 8 bases and J gave up 8 bases; unmatched junction bases: 9. The covered CDR3 bases are TGTGCCAGTCGCGGGGACAGTCTAAAGCCC. This translates into CASRGDSLKP. The full CDR3 sequence reads CASRGDSLKPQHF.

The part of the CDR3 DNA that was read is TGCAGTGCCTACGGGACAGACAACACTGAA. This encodes CSAYGTDNTE. The entire CDR3 protein reads CSAYGTDNTEAFF. The chain is built from TRBV20-1 and TRBJ1-1, with TRBD1 matching over 7 bases. The read terminates 3 residues ahead of where the CDR3 ends, so the germline J gene completes it. V shed 6 bases, J shed 2 bases, and the junction held 6 bases outside the gene matches. CDR1 and CDR2 (germline): DFQATT, SNEGSKA (reference sequence). This CDR3 comprises 13 residues.

This clone was observed at least ten times. Read data end 3 residues before the CDR3 end; the end is taken from the germline J gene. V gene TRBV7-8 combines with J gene TRBJ2-7, with 10 bases fitting TRBD2. Germline CDR1 is SGHVS and CDR2 is FQNEAQ. The CDR3 contains 15 residues. The V gene end was trimmed by 1 base and the J gene end by 6 bases; junction bases not matched to a gene: 6. The sequenced part of the CDR3 DNA is TGTGCCAGCAGCTTAGAATTTGCTAGCGGGGGCGAG. This sequence encodes CASSLEFASGGE. From start to end, the CDR3 is CASSLEFASGGEQYF.

Remarks on this clone: The read falls 3 residues short of the CDR3 end, and the missing part is taken from the germline J gene. V is TRBV7-9 and J is TRBJ1-2; D is undetermined. V lost 1 base to trimming and J lost 5 bases, with 5 bases between them. From germline, CDR1 is SEHNR and CDR2 FQNEAQ (reference sequence). The CDR3 contains 12 residues. The CDR3 DNA, read in part, is TGTGCCAGCAGCTTAGAAGGGTATGGC. Amino acids: CASSLEGYG. The full CDR3 is CASSLEGYGYTF.

This clone has ten or more counts. The observed sequence ends 3 residues before the CDR3 terminus, with the missing tail filled in from the germline J gene. This rearrangement joins TRBV10-3 to TRBJ2-7; D is uncertain. The CDR3 contains 14 residues. In germline, CDR1 is ENHRY, CDR2 SYGVKD. V was trimmed by 6 bases and J by 0 bases, leaving 12 bases between them. The chain's CDR3 is CAIRTQLSSYEQYF. Incomplete CDR3 DNA: TGTGCCATCAGGACACAACTGAGCTCCTACGAG.

This clone was detected many times. The read terminates 3 residues ahead of where the CDR3 ends, so the germline J gene completes it. The chain joins TRBV5-4 to TRBJ2-1; 7 nucleotides align to TRBD1. Germline-derived CDR1 and CDR2 are SGHNT and YYREEE (reference sequence). J gave up 2 bases and V 0 bases, and 2 bases lay outside the gene matches. This CDR3 is 15 amino acids long. The sequenced CDR3 bases are TGTGCCAGCAGCTTGGACAGGGGAGCCTACAATGAG. Translation: CASSLDRGAYNE. The complete CDR3 reads CASSLDRGAYNEQFF.

On this clone: The read ends 3 residues early relative to the CDR3; the germline J gene fills the gap. J is TRBJ1-5 and V is TRBV30, with D tentatively TRBD1 (5 bases). This CDR3 comprises 14 residues. Trimming cost V 0 bases and J 6 bases, with 12 bases left between them. The germline V gene has CDR1 GTSNPN and CDR2 SVGIG (reference sequence). CDR3 amino acids: CAWSVGAGGQPQHF. The sequenced part of the CDR3 DNA is TGTGCCTGGAGTGTTGGGGCAGGTGGTCAGCCC.

This clone was seen at least ten times. The read falls 3 residues short of the CDR3 end, and the missing part is taken from the germline J gene. The chain is built from TRBV4-1 and TRBJ2-5; 11 bases are a match to TRBD2. Germline V lookup: CDR1 MGHRA, CDR2 YSYEKL. With V trimmed by 3 bases and J by 3 bases, 3 bases remained unmatched. This CDR3 comprises 15 residues. The CDR3 spells CASSQGSGGEETQYF. CDR3 DNA (partial): TGCGCCAGCAGCCAGGGTAGCGGGGGGGAAGAGACC.

At least ten counts were recorded for this clone. The read finishes 3 residues shy of the CDR3 end, and the germline J gene is used to complete it. The chain has TRBV10-3 and TRBJ2-5; maybe TRBD2 (6 bases). Trimming removed 6 bases from V and 2 bases from J, with 13 bases in between. Germline CDR1 reads ENHRY; CDR2 reads SYGVKD. The CDR3 runs to 14 residues. CDR3 residues: CAISGAGLQETQYF. The part of the CDR3 DNA that was read is TGTGCCATCAGCGGAGCGGGTCTTCAAGAGACC.

The table lists this clone with many counts. With the read ending 3 residues before the CDR3 end, the germline J gene is used to fill in that end. This chain connects TRBV19 to TRBJ2-2, with TRBD1 matching 8 bases. Germline trimming cut 1 base from V and 6 bases from J; bases unmatched to any gene: 4. The CDR3 has 15 amino acids. The germline CDR1 and CDR2 sequences are LNHDA and SQIVND (reference sequence). The chain's CDR3 is CASSIGTGWAGELFF. CDR3 DNA, as far as it was read: TGTGCCAGTAGTATAGGGACAGGGTGGGCCGGGGAG.

This clone was detected ten times or more. The read comes to an end 3 residues before the CDR3 does, leaving the germline J gene to fill in the end. This chain uses TRBV4-2 with TRBJ2-1; 8 nucleotides match TRBD2. Per the germline V gene, CDR1 is LGHNA and CDR2 is YNFKEQ. The length of the CDR3 is 16 residues. The V gene end was trimmed by 2 bases and the J gene end by 4 bases; junction bases not matched to a gene: 7. The CDR3 DNA, read in part, is TGTGCCAGCAGCCAATCTGTTAGCGGGATATACAATGAG. It translates to CASSQSVSGIYNE. Given in full, the CDR3 is CASSQSVSGIYNEQFF.